What follows is one T cell receptor (beta chain) and its context. Antigen specificity is unknown. The data were obtained in a study of CD8+ T cells in alopecia areata. Findings of the study overall: It was lesional scalp, especially alopecia totalis/universalis, that showed higher clonality than normal scalp.

Sequencing templates came from extracted RNA that was reverse transcribed into cDNA. The table came from immunoSEQ multiplex PCR; TCRdb's copy has only in-frame clones and leaves some out. The data show 95,000 to 110,000 clones, around 83% seen once. The CDR3 loop spans 14 amino acids. Per the germline V gene, CDR1 is MGHRA and CDR2 is YSYEKL. V lost 3 bases and J lost 0; bases outside the gene matches: 1. Treatment meaning: oral pan-JAK inhibitor, 5-10 mg twice daily. The study team obtained lesional scalp punch biopsies and peripheral blood from alopecia areata patients. Sorting of CD4+ and CD8+ T cells was performed on PBMCs.

The sequence was collected from a human donor with alopecia areata. The V and J genes are TRBV4-1 and TRBJ1-1; TRBD1 aligns across 7 bases. This material consisted of CD8+ T cells sorted from blood, taken at week 24, from a patient treated with tofacitinib. This CDR3 is CASSHGTVNTEAFF. The CDR3 nucleotides read TGCGCCAGCAGCCACGGGACAGTGAACACTGAAGCTTTCTTT.